This T cell receptor beta chain appears in the sequencing data of a study of T cells in Graves' hyperthyroidism and ophthalmopathy. Broader study findings: Ophthalmopathy onset followed model prediction by a median approximately seven months.

In germline, CDR1 is MNHNS, CDR2 SASEGT. The V and J ends lost 7 bases and 8 bases, in that order; junction bases with no gene match: 9. The CDR3 contains 14 residues. There are many counts of this clonotype. Its matching antigen is unknown. Researchers took RNA transcripts and amplified the TCR beta CDR3 regions from them. The TCR CDR3 first-round RT-PCR relied on the HTBI primer set. TCRdb ran MiXCR on the multiplex PCR reads and lists one entry per CDR3 protein. Of around 250,000 distinct CDR3 sequences in the sample, roughly 15% were seen once. The sequenced material came from blood. The sequence derives from a woman aged 40 to 55 with Graves' hyperthyroidism that later progressed to Graves' ophthalmopathy. The rearrangement joins TRBV6-1 to TRBJ2-1, with 9 bases identical to TRBD1. CDR3 protein: CASMLTGGSDEQFF. CDR3 sequence (DNA): TGTGCCAGCATGCTGACAGGGGGATCGGATGAGCAGTTCTTC.